A single sample is the source of the 12 T cell receptor beta chains below, sequenced in a study of cytomegalovirus exposure and HLA in healthy donors. The PCR contained 60 Vbeta and 13 Jbeta primers. TCRdb keeps only in-frame clones here, not all; method: immunoSEQ multiplex PCR. This table holds some 110,000 clones, roughly three fifths found once. The sequencing sample was made of PBMCs. The receptors shown here come from a man aged 18 to 30 in good health and CMV-seronegative.

This sequence joins TRBV9 and TRBJ2-7, with D perhaps TRBD2 (6 bases). From germline, CDR1 is SGDLS and CDR2 YYNGEE. This CDR3 comprises 14 residues. Trimming pared 4 bases from V and 1 base from J, leaving 12 bases between. The chain's CDR3 is CASSPAGRSYEQYF. The CDR3 bases are TGTGCCAGCAGCCCGGCGGGGAGGTCCTACGAGCAGTACTTC.

This sequence joins TRBV7-2 and TRBJ2-5; 7 bases agree with TRBD1. CDR1 and CDR2 from the germline V gene are SGHTA and FQGNSA. This CDR3 comprises 13 residues. V lost 8 bases and J lost 7; bases outside the gene matches: 10. The CDR3 loop is CASGKGALGTQYF. CDR3 coding DNA: TGTGCCAGCGGGAAGGGGGCGCTGGGGACCCAGTACTTC.

This clone came up a few times. Other DNA sequences in the same sample also yield this CDR3. J is TRBJ2-3 and V is TRBV9, with 9 bases identical to TRBD2. J gave up 2 bases and V 3 bases, and 7 bases lay outside the gene matches. Germline CDR1 and CDR2: SGDLS and YYNGEE. The CDR3 totals 16 residues. Written as DNA, the CDR3 is TGTGCCAGCAGCGGGGGTACTAGCGGGCTCACAGATACGCAGTATTTT. Its translation: CASSGGTSGLTDTQYF.

The chain recombines TRBV5-5 with TRBJ2-5, with no clear D. CDR1 SGHKS and CDR2 YYEKEE come from the germline V gene (reference sequence). The V gene lost 0 bases and the J gene lost 5 bases, with 14 bases spanning the gap. The CDR3 is 15 residues long. The CDR3 bases are TGTGCCAGCAGCTTGGAGCTCTCGATCAGGGAGACCCAGTACTTC. It specifies CASSLELSIRETQYF.

This clone was recorded once. The chain employs TRBV4-3 and TRBJ2-1; 7 bases are a match to TRBD2. The CDR3 spans 15 residues. Germline CDR1 and CDR2: LGHNA and YSLEER. Losses at the gene ends were 0 bases for V and 7 bases for J; bases not matched to a gene: 6. DNA for the CDR3: TGCGCCAGCAGCCAAGACGGCGCGGGAGTGAATGAGCAGTTCTTC. It yields the protein CASSQDGAGVNEQFF.

V usage is TRBV4-3 and J usage is TRBJ2-1; D remains unclear. Trimming removed 1 base at V and 10 bases at J, with 17 bases between. The CDR3 is made up of 15 amino acids. CDR1 LGHNA and CDR2 YSLEER come from the germline V gene. CDR3 nucleotide sequence: TGCGCCAGCAGCCAAGGTGGAGCGTTGACGGAGGAGCAGTTCTTC. Its protein product is CASSQGGALTEEQFF.

The gene calls are TRBV19 and TRBJ2-4, with TRBD2 matching 10 bases. Germline V gives CDR1 LNHDA, CDR2 SQIVND (reference sequence). The CDR3 has 16 amino acids. V shed 4 bases and J 0 bases; nucleotides not matched to a gene: 3. CDR3 in DNA: TGTGCCAGTAGTACAGGACTAGCGGTAGCCAAAAACATTCAGTACTTC. This translates into CASSTGLAVAKNIQYF.

The V gene is TRBV6-1, the J gene TRBJ1-1; 7 nucleotides align to TRBD1. Trimming at V came to 2 bases and at J to 11 bases, leaving 8 bases not matched to a gene. The CDR3 has 13 residues. The germline V gene encodes CDR1 MNHNS and CDR2 SASEGT. In nucleotides, the CDR3 is TGTGCCAGCAGTGAACGAGGGGCAGGGGGGGCTTTCTTT. Its protein product is CASSERGAGGAFF.

This chain joins TRBV4-1 and TRBJ2-1; 7 bases match TRBD1. V was clipped by 0 bases and J by 10 bases; unmatched bases: 12. The V gene's germline CDR1 is MGHRA and CDR2 YSYEKL. The length of the CDR3 is 16 residues. The CDR3 sequence: CASSQDGQETRREQFF. Here the CDR3 DNA reads TGCGCCAGCAGCCAAGATGGACAGGAGACCCGACGGGAGCAGTTCTTC.

This sequence joins TRBV5-1 and TRBJ2-5; TRBD1 matches 8 bases. The DNA matches TRBJ2-7 better at its end, which makes the J call doubtful. The CDR3 consists of 16 residues. Germline loops: CDR1 SGHRS, CDR2 YFSETQ. The CDR3 loop is CASSLVGQGVGYEQYF. Written as DNA, the CDR3 is TGCGCCAGCAGCTTGGTAGGACAGGGAGTAGGCTACGAGCAGTACTTC.

The rearrangement uses TRBV7-9 and TRBJ2-7; 8 bases align to TRBD1. Germline V gene data show CDR1 as SEHNR and CDR2 as FQNEAQ (reference sequence). The CDR3 covers 15 residues. J was trimmed by 4 bases and V by 5 bases; bases with no gene match: 10. CDR3 DNA: TGTGCCAGCAGCCCGACAGGGGACCTGACTTACGAGCAGTACTTC. Its protein is CASSPTGDLTYEQYF.

This clone was seen more than once but under ten times. The chain couples TRBV5-1 to TRBJ2-5, with D perhaps TRBD1 (7 bases). The DNA end lines up better with TRBJ2-7; the J call may be wrong. This CDR3 has 17 residues. CDR1 is SGHRS, CDR2 YFSETQ, per germline. The chain's CDR3 is CASSLVGGGGRDYEQYF. The CDR3 DNA follows: TGCGCCAGCAGCTTGGTTGGAGGGGGCGGTCGAGACTACGAGCAGTACTTC.